The clone carrying this T cell receptor beta chain occurred many times. This record belongs to a study of Graves' ophthalmopathy and Graves' hyperthyroidism. The length of the CDR3 is 15 residues. Trimming took 6 bases from V and 4 from J, leaving 18 bases between them. Transcripts of RNA were the source for amplifying TCR beta CDR3 regions. An opening RT-PCR round employed HTBI primers and preceded a second-round multiplex PCR. MiXCR, applied by TCRdb to the multiplex PCR reads, yields one record per CDR3 protein. This table holds nearly 400,000 distinct CDR3 sequences, around 19% found once. The PBMCs were taken from roughly 9.3 ml of fresh peripheral blood.

J is TRBJ1-2 and V is TRBV12-3 or TRBV12-4, with D maybe TRBD1 (6 bases). The sample taken for sequencing was peripheral blood. The sequence was obtained from a woman younger than 35 with Graves' ophthalmopathy. CDR3 loop: CASRATGGHGYGYTF. The CDR3 region has the DNA TGTGCCAGCAGGGCGACGGGGGGGCATGGCTATGGCTACACCTTC.